The source of this T cell receptor beta chain is a study of blood T cell repertoires in COVID-19. Overall study context: PBMCs, B-cell-depleted T cells, or T cells were the source of the cDNA or gDNA that made up the material.

As originally analysed: Amplified reference gene primers provided the basis for estimating nucleated cell counts. Libraries were prepared by immunoSEQ multiplex PCR; TCRdb keeps only in-frame clonotypes and omits some of them. The V and J calls and clone size were taken over from that table, and D and trimming were inferred from the DNA. This sample has 300,000 or so clones; just over 85% occur once, and the top ten carry approximately 4.4%. The study recruited people aged about 18 to 95 years across about two dozen US areas. Clinical history reported by participants formed the basis on which cohorts were assigned. This CDR3 contains 13 residues. V gave up 3 bases and J gave up 0 bases, with 3 bases separating them. CDR1 and CDR2 (germline): SGHVS, FQNEAQ.

The chain carries TRBV7-8 and TRBJ1-3, with unresolved D. Sequencing was done on a sample of PBMCs or T cells enriched from blood (not recorded which). This receptor was identified in a woman between 40 and 55 years old with acute COVID-19. The CDR3 DNA reads as TGTGCCAGCAGCTTCAACTCTGGAAACACCATATATTTT. This encodes CASSFNSGNTIYF.